This T cell receptor beta chain was sequenced during a study of blood T cell repertoires in COVID-19. Study overall: Sites in the United States, Italy and Spain provided acute and convalescent COVID-19 samples. PBMCs, B-cell-depleted T cells, or T cells were the source of the cDNA or gDNA that made up the material.

Germline V CDR1 and CDR2: MGHDK, SYGVNS. The CDR3 contains 13 residues. The V end lost 5 bases, the J end lost 6 bases, and 13 bases lay between the germline ends. This clone was seen many times. Per the study methods: Nucleated cell number was recorded as an estimate derived from reference gene primer amplification. Produced via immunoSEQ multiplex PCR; TCRdb's table is partial and in-frame only. V, J and clone size were drawn from that table, and D and trimming were deduced from the DNA. Of about 180,000 clones listed, around 83% are singletons. This TCR was sampled from a woman between 70 and 85 years old with COVID-19, enrolled during active disease. The sequenced material came from peripheral blood. V and J are TRBV25-1 and TRBJ1-1; perhaps TRBD1 as D (5 bases). The CDR3 DNA sequence: TGTGCCAGCAGTAAGCAGGGAGGCGCTGAAGCTTTCTTT. Protein sequence: CASSKQGGAEAFF.